Following are 29 T cell receptor beta chains from one sample sequenced in a study of regulatory T cells in long-lasting Graves disease. TCR beta libraries were built with iRepertoire HTBI primers and Arm-PCR of CDR3 regions. TCRdb fed the multiplex PCR reads into MiXCR, producing one record per CDR3 protein. The repertoire holds about 540,000 distinct CDR3 sequences, with about 14% as singletons. This sample's time point: newly diagnosed GD, antithyroid drugs for less than 3 months. The TCR library was made from RNA extracted from PBMCs. The data also belong to a second study, concerning T cells in Graves' hyperthyroidism and ophthalmopathy.

The input for sequencing was peripheral blood mononuclear cells (PBMCs), taken at new diagnosis, from a patient treated with antithyroid drugs. The receptor set was obtained from a young man with Graves disease.

A few counts support this clonotype. This rearrangement joins TRBV20-1 to TRBJ2-7, with no clear D. V dropped 5 bases and J dropped 0 bases, with 5 bases sitting between them. CDR3 size: 11 residues. Germline V gene sequence: CDR1 DFQATT, CDR2 SNEGSKA (reference sequence). CDR3 loop: CSAPRSYEQYF. The DNA of the CDR3 is TGCAGTGCTCCCCGCTCCTACGAGCAGTACTTC.

This clonotype was recorded many times. This sequence joins TRBV12-5 and TRBJ2-1; unclear D gene. CDR3 length: 12 amino acids. Germline V gene sequence: CDR1 LGHNT, CDR2 FRNRAP. Trimming removed 2 bases at V and 6 bases at J, with 5 bases between. The CDR3 DNA reads as TGTGCTAGTGGTTTGAATCTCAATGAGCAGTTCTTC. Amino acids: CASGLNLNEQFF. Filled out from reference TRBV12-5 and TRBJ2-1, the complete variable domain reads DARVTQTPRHKVTEMGQEVTMRCQPILGHNTVFWYRQTMMQGLELLAYFRNRAPLDDSGMPKDRFSAEMPDATLATLKIQPSEPRDSAVYFCASGLNLNEQFFGPGTRLTVL.

This clonotype has just a few counts. The chain recombines TRBV25-1 with TRBJ1-2; 12 bases line up with TRBD1. This CDR3 is 15 amino acids long. Per germline, CDR1 MGHDK and CDR2 SYGVNS. Losses at the gene ends were 5 bases for V and 6 bases for J; bases not matched to a gene: 7. This chain's CDR3 is CASSSRDRGLDGYTF. As DNA, the CDR3 is TGTGCCAGCAGTTCCCGGGACAGGGGGCTAGATGGCTACACCTTC.

This clonotype was seen many times. The rearrangement links TRBV7-9 to TRBJ2-1, with D tentatively TRBD1 (5 bases). The ends were cut back, 7 bases at V and 3 bases at J, with 16 bases in the middle. Germline loops: CDR1 SEHNR, CDR2 FQNEAQ (reference sequence). CDR3 length: 15 residues. The CDR3 spells CASTQGSPIYNEQFF. CDR3 DNA: TGTGCCAGCACCCAGGGTTCCCCGATCTACAATGAGCAGTTCTTC.

The table lists this clonotype with a few counts. V and J are TRBV19 and TRBJ1-5, with D tentatively TRBD1 (6 bases). This CDR3 has 16 residues. Trimming pared 2 bases from V and 5 bases from J, leaving 16 bases between. Looked up from germline, CDR1 is LNHDA and CDR2 is SQIVND (reference sequence). CDR3 sequence (DNA): TGTGCCAGTAGTATAAGTCGTCGGGGGGCCTATCAGCCCCAGCATTTT. Translated, it gives CASSISRRGAYQPQHF.

This clonotype showed up many times. This chain links TRBV7-3 with TRBJ2-5; 8 nucleotides match TRBD2. The J call may not be correct, given that the DNA end is closer to TRBJ2-1. The CDR3 has 15 amino acids. Germline assignment: CDR1 SGHTA and CDR2 FQGTGA. This CDR3 is CASSGGAGGPNEQFF. The CDR3 DNA sequence: TGTGCCAGCAGCGGGGGGGCGGGAGGTCCCAATGAGCAGTTCTTC.

This clonotype came up many times. This rearrangement joins TRBV7-9 to TRBJ2-1; the D gene is possibly TRBD2 (6 bases). This CDR3 has 11 amino acids. Germline CDR1 is SEHNR and CDR2 is FQNEAQ (reference sequence). V gave up 7 bases and J gave up 10 bases, with 11 bases separating them. CDR3 in amino acids: CASTGGYEQFF. CDR3 DNA: TGTGCCAGCACCGGGGGATACGAGCAGTTCTTC.

This sequence joins TRBV12-3 or TRBV12-4 and TRBJ2-7; no clear D. The CDR3 has 13 residues. V gave up 7 bases and J gave up 3 bases, with 13 bases separating them. The CDR3 nucleotides are TGTGCCAGCACCCCCGTTGCGATCTACGAGCAGTACTTC. This gives the protein CASTPVAIYEQYF.

This clonotype was counted at least ten times. The chain carries TRBV3-1 and TRBJ1-5; no reliable D call. Germline V CDR1 and CDR2: LGHDT, YNNKEL (reference sequence). V was pared by 0 bases and J by 1 base, with 7 bases between. The CDR3 is made up of 15 amino acids. CDR3 sequence (DNA): TGTGCCAGCAGCCAAGACACGATCAGCAATCAGCCCCAGCATTTT. Amino acids: CASSQDTISNQPQHF. Full variable domain (remainder filled in from reference TRBV3-1 and TRBJ1-5): DTAVSQTPKYLVTQMGNDKSIKCEQNLGHDTMYWYKQDSKKFLKIMFSYNNKELIINETVPNRFSPKSPDKAHLNLHINSLELGDSAVYFCASSQDTISNQPQHFGDGTRLSIL.

This clonotype was seen at least ten times. The genes are TRBV6-1 and TRBJ2-5; D not certain. This CDR3 spans 11 amino acids. In germline, CDR1 is MNHNS, CDR2 SASEGT. V lost 7 bases and J 8 bases, leaving 11 bases between the germline ends. The CDR3 here is CASKEGQTQYF. CDR3 nucleotides: TGTGCCAGCAAGGAAGGGCAAACCCAGTACTTC.

This clonotype was counted ten times or more. The chain links TRBV7-3 to TRBJ2-5; the D call may be TRBD1 or TRBD2 (6 bases each). The CDR3 consists of 14 residues. Germline CDR1 and CDR2: SGHTA and FQGTGA. V lost 5 bases and J 4 bases, leaving 14 bases between the germline ends. CDR3 residues: CASSPARGVETQYF. DNA of the CDR3: TGTGCCAGCAGCCCCGCAAGGGGGGTAGAGACCCAGTACTTC.

This clonotype came up many times. The genes are TRBV7-9 and TRBJ2-7; unclear D gene. The germline CDR1 and CDR2 sequences are SEHNR and FQNEAQ (reference sequence). Trimming took off 7 bases at V and 3 bases at J, with 19 bases between the two ends. This CDR3 spans 15 amino acids. CDR3 loop: CASTSLGISFYEQYF. CDR3 DNA sequence: TGTGCCAGCACCAGCTTAGGAATTAGCTTCTACGAGCAGTACTTC. Based on the CDR3 plus reference TRBV7-9 and TRBJ2-7, the full variable domain is DTGVSQNPRHKITKRGQNVTFRCDPISEHNRLYWYRQTLGQGPEFLTYFQNEAQLEKSRLLSDRFSAERPKGSFSTLEIQRTEQGDSAMYLCASTSLGISFYEQYFGPGTRLTVT.

This clonotype has only a few counts. V and J are TRBV10-1 and TRBJ1-1; TRBD1 matches 9 bases. The CDR3 consists of 14 residues. Unmatched junction bases numbered 6, after V lost 6 bases and J lost 4 bases. In germline, CDR1 is WNHNN, CDR2 SYGVQD (reference sequence). The CDR3 reads CASSRDRVSTEAFF. The DNA for the CDR3 is TGCGCCAGCAGCCGGGACAGGGTGAGCACTGAAGCTTTCTTT.

This clonotype was recorded many times. The chain combines TRBV20-1 with TRBJ1-5, with D perhaps TRBD1 (5 bases). The CDR3 extends over 14 amino acids. Germline CDR1 is DFQATT and CDR2 is SNEGSKA (reference sequence). Trimming removed 6 bases at V and 5 bases at J, with 17 bases between. The CDR3 DNA reads TGCAGTGCCACCCGGACACGGCGGGATCAGCCCCAGCATTTT. Encoded protein: CSATRTRRDQPQHF.

The table lists this clonotype with many counts. This chain links TRBV7-2 with TRBJ2-7; 8 nucleotides match TRBD2. V dropped 2 bases and J dropped 3; count of bases not matched to a gene: 9. Germline CDR1 is SGHTA and CDR2 is FQGNSA. The CDR3 contains 16 residues. The CDR3 region is CASSLWLAGLLYEQYF. CDR3 nucleotide sequence: TGTGCCAGCAGCTTATGGCTAGCGGGCTTACTCTACGAGCAGTACTTC.

The CDR3 region has the DNA TGTGCCAGCAGCTTAGGTGCAGGGGACTTTAACTATGGCTACACCTTC. Protein: CASSLGAGDFNYGYTF. V gene TRBV13 combines with J gene TRBJ1-2, with a possible D match to TRBD1 (6 bases). V shed 0 bases and J shed 1 base, with 12 bases lying between them. The CDR3 runs 16 residues. The germline gives CDR1 PRHDT, CDR2 FYEKMQ (reference sequence).

This clonotype appeared a few times. This sequence joins TRBV3-1 and TRBJ2-5; 12 nucleotides agree with TRBD2. Trimming cost V 2 bases and J 5 bases; bases outside gene matches: 9. CDR3 size: 17 residues. Germline CDR1 LGHDT, CDR2 YNNKEL (reference sequence). CDR3 sequence: CASSQPKTSGSGETQYF. DNA for the CDR3: TGTGCCAGCAGCCAACCCAAGACTAGCGGGAGCGGTGAGACCCAGTACTTC.

This clonotype appeared many times. The chain employs TRBV2 and TRBJ2-7; 12 bases map to TRBD2. CDR3 size: 15 residues. Germline values: CDR1 SNHLY, CDR2 FYNNEI. Losses at the gene ends were 5 bases for V and 6 bases for J; bases not matched to a gene: 8. Here the CDR3 reads CASSPTSGSYPEQYF. The CDR3 DNA is TGTGCCAGCAGTCCGACTAGCGGGAGTTATCCCGAGCAGTACTTC.

The table lists this clonotype with many counts. The chain combines TRBV12-3 or TRBV12-4 with TRBJ2-1, with a weak D call TRBD2 (5 bases). This CDR3 has 15 residues. Trimming cost V 3 bases and J 0 bases, with 9 bases left between them. The CDR3 spells CASSLEADSYNEQFF. CDR3 bases: TGTGCCAGCAGTTTGGAAGCGGACTCCTACAATGAGCAGTTCTTC.

This clonotype was detected many times. The rearrangement joins TRBV5-1 to TRBJ2-3, with D perhaps TRBD1 (5 bases). Per germline, CDR1 SGHRS and CDR2 YFSETQ. This CDR3 spans 17 amino acids. The V end was cut by 2 bases, the J end by 1 base, with 17 bases between. The CDR3 DNA is TGCGCCAGCAGCTTACTGCTACAGGTGTTAGGCACAGATACGCAGTATTTT. Its translation is CASSLLLQVLGTDTQYF.

This clonotype was seen ten or more times. The rearrangement links TRBV7-8 to TRBJ2-5, with 9 bases that match TRBD1. The germline V gene has CDR1 SGHVS and CDR2 FQNEAQ. With 6 bases clipped from V and 1 base from J, the junction kept 3 bases outside the gene matches. The CDR3 has 14 residues. The CDR3 here is CASSDRGAQETQYF. The CDR3 bases are TGTGCCAGCAGTGACAGGGGGGCCCAAGAGACCCAGTACTTC.

This clonotype was detected many times. The chain joins TRBV12-3 or TRBV12-4 to TRBJ1-2, with 9 nucleotides matching TRBD1. The CDR3 spans 13 residues. The J segment lost 5 bases and the V segment lost 3 bases, leaving 1 base of the junction unmatched. Here the CDR3 reads CASSFDRGYGYTF. CDR3 nucleotide sequence: TGTGCCAGCAGTTTCGACAGGGGGTATGGCTACACCTTC.

This clonotype was seen at least ten times. The chain's CDR3 is CASSLQALSGNTIYF. CDR3 sequence (DNA): TGTGCCAGCAGTTTACAGGCGCTCTCTGGAAACACCATATATTTT. The chain combines TRBV28 with TRBJ1-3; no firm D call. Between the trimmed V and J ends, which lost 2 bases and 0 bases, there was a span of 8 bases. The CDR3 totals 15 residues. CDR1 and CDR2 (germline): MDHEN, SYDVKM.

This clonotype came up many times. The V and J genes are TRBV27 and TRBJ2-3, with TRBD1 matching over 8 bases. The CDR3 spans 14 residues. From germline, CDR1 is MNHEY and CDR2 SMNVEV (reference sequence). V lost 5 bases and J lost 3; bases outside the gene matches: 4. The DNA of the CDR3 is TGTGCCAGCAGTGGGACAGGCGCTACAGATACGCAGTATTTT. It translates to CASSGTGATDTQYF.

This clonotype came up a few times. The chain joins TRBV4-1 to TRBJ2-3; D possibly corresponds to TRBD1 (6 bases). Trimming shortened V by 5 bases and J by 0 bases, and 18 bases separated the two germline ends. This CDR3 comprises 17 residues. Germline V gene lookup returns CDR1 MGHRA and CDR2 YSYEKL. The CDR3 region has the DNA TGCGCCAGCAGCTTCAGTATCCTTACAGGGAGCACAGATACGCAGTATTTT. Protein: CASSFSILTGSTDTQYF.

This clonotype was detected a few times. This rearrangement joins TRBV7-9 to TRBJ1-4; no reliable D call. Trimming stripped 1 base from V and 7 bases from J, with 7 bases between. The CDR3 loop spans 13 amino acids. The V gene's germline CDR1 is SEHNR and CDR2 FQNEAQ (reference sequence). In DNA, the CDR3 is TGTGCCAGCAGCTTAGGGTCCTTTGAAAAACTGTTTTTT. It is translated as CASSLGSFEKLFF.

This clonotype turned up a few times. This sequence joins TRBV18 and TRBJ1-4; D not resolved. Germline assignment: CDR1 KGHSH and CDR2 LQKENI. The length of the CDR3 is 14 residues. V was trimmed by 2 bases and J by 4 bases, leaving 8 bases between them. DNA for the CDR3: TGTGCCAGCTCACCATTAGACGGTAATGAAAAACTGTTTTTT. Translated: CASSPLDGNEKLFF.

The rearrangement joins TRBV29-1 to TRBJ2-7; TRBD1 agrees at 8 bases. Losses at the gene ends were 6 bases for V and 7 bases for J; bases not matched to a gene: 11. CDR1 and CDR2 (germline): SQVTM, ANQGSEA. CDR3 length: 13 residues. In DNA, the CDR3 is TGCAGCGTCGAGATCAGGGGGCGCTGGGAGCAGTACTTC. Translated, it gives CSVEIRGRWEQYF.

This clonotype was picked up many times. CDR3 nucleotide sequence: TGTGCCAGCAGCCGAGGGGGGGGGAGCTCCTACGAGCAGTACTTC. It specifies CASSRGGGSSYEQYF. The rearrangement uses TRBV3-1 and TRBJ2-7; a possible D gene is TRBD2 (7 bases). The V gene lost 4 bases and the J gene lost 0 bases, with 13 bases spanning the gap. The CDR3 contains 15 residues. Germline V gene data show CDR1 as LGHDT and CDR2 as YNNKEL (reference sequence).